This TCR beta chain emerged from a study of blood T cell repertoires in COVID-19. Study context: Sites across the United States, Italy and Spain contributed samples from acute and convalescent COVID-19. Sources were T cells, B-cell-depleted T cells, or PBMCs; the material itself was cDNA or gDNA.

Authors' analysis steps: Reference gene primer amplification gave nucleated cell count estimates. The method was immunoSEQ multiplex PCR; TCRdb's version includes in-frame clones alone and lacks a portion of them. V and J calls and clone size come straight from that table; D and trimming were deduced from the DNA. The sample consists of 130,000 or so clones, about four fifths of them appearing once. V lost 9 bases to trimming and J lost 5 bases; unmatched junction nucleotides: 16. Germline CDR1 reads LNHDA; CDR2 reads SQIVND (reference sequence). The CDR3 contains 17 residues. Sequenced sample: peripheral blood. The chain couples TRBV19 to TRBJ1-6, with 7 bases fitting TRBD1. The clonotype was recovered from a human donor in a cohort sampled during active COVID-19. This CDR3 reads CASRNRGRGGDNSPLHF. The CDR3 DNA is TGTGCCAGCCGGAACAGGGGTCGCGGAGGAGATAATTCACCCCTCCACTTT.